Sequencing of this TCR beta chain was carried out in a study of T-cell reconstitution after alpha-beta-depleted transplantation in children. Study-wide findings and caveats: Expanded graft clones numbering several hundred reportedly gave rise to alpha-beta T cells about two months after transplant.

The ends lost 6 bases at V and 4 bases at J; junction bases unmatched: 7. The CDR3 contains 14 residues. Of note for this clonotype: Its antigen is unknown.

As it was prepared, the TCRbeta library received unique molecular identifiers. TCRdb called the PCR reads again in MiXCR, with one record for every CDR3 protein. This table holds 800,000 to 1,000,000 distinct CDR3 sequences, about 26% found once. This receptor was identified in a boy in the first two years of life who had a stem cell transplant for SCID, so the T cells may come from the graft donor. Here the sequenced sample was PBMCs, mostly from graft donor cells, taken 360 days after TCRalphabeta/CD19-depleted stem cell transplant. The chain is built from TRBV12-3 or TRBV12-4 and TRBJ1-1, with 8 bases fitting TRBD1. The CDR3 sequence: CASRPGGEPTEAFF. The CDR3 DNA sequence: TGTGCCAGCAGGCCAGGGGGCGAACCCACTGAAGCTTTCTTT.